This entry lists 25 T cell receptor beta chains sequenced from one sample in a study of T cells after yellow fever vaccination. TCRdb analysed the 5' RACE reads with MiXCR anew, one entry per CDR3 protein. Seen here are some 340,000 distinct CDR3 sequences, 9.5% to 12% observed once, and the top ten hold 3% to 3.5%. This material consisted of CD4+ T cells sorted from PBMCs, taken 45 days after the yellow fever booster vaccination. Receptor source: a man aged 18 to 30 who received the YFV17D yellow fever vaccine.

The chain couples TRBV4-3 to TRBJ2-3; D gene unclear. V lost 0 bases, J lost 6 bases, and 10 bases lay in between. Looked up from germline, CDR1 is LGHNA and CDR2 is YSLEER. The CDR3 extends over 14 amino acids. Here the CDR3 reads CASSQDKKVDTQYF. The CDR3 nucleotides are TGCGCCAGCAGCCAAGATAAAAAGGTCGATACGCAGTATTTT.

This clonotype was found a few times. The chain is built from TRBV7-9 and TRBJ2-1; D is tentatively TRBD1 or TRBD2 (6 bases each). Germline V CDR1 and CDR2: SEHNR, FQNEAQ (reference sequence). Trimming took 0 bases from V and 6 from J, leaving 12 bases between them. This CDR3 spans 15 amino acids. The chain's CDR3 is CASSLAESGANEQFF. The CDR3 DNA follows: TGTGCCAGCAGCTTAGCCGAATCGGGGGCCAATGAGCAGTTCTTC.

The chain carries TRBV7-9 and TRBJ1-1; D is undetermined. V gave up 5 bases and J gave up 9 bases, with 7 bases separating them. CDR1 is SEHNR and CDR2 is FQNEAQ in the germline V gene (reference sequence). The length of the CDR3 is 10 residues. This CDR3 is CASSPNQAFF. CDR3 DNA: TGTGCCAGCAGCCCGAATCAAGCTTTCTTT.

This chain connects TRBV18 to TRBJ1-5; D gene uncertain. This CDR3 contains 13 residues. The V gene lost 2 bases and the J gene lost 4 bases, with 6 bases spanning the gap. Germline V gives CDR1 KGHSH, CDR2 LQKENI. CDR3: CASSPDQNQPQHF. CDR3 in DNA: TGTGCCAGCTCACCAGACCAAAATCAGCCCCAGCATTTT. The whole variable domain, remainder taken from reference TRBV18 and TRBJ1-5, is NAGVMQNPRHLVRRRGQEARLRCSPMKGHSHVYWYRQLPEEGLKFMVYLQKENIIDESGMPKERFSAEFPKEGPSILRIQQVVRGDSAAYFCASSPDQNQPQHFGDGTRLSIL.

This clonotype was observed once. The V gene is TRBV12-3 or TRBV12-4, the J gene TRBJ2-2; D call uncertain. Trimming removed 0 bases at V and 13 bases at J, with 9 bases between. The CDR3 sequence is 12 residues long. DNA of the CDR3: TGTGCCAGCAGTTTAGCTAGGTGGGTGCTGTTTTTT. The encoded protein is CASSLARWVLFF.

This clonotype was detected a few times. The rearrangement joins TRBV20-1 to TRBJ2-7; TRBD1 matches 9 bases. The J segment lost 0 bases and the V segment lost 1 base, leaving 1 base of the junction unmatched. CDR3 length: 14 residues. Germline CDR1 is DFQATT and CDR2 is SNEGSKA (reference sequence). The CDR3 DNA reads as TGCAGTGCTAGAGTGGGACAGGGCTCCTACGAGCAGTACTTC. It specifies CSARVGQGSYEQYF.

This clonotype was found once. This chain connects TRBV7-6 to TRBJ2-5; D unclear. The CDR3 is made up of 14 amino acids. Trimming took 1 base from V and 5 from J, leaving 11 bases between them. From germline, CDR1 is SGHVS and CDR2 FNYEAQ. The CDR3 DNA follows: TGTGCCAGCAGCTTAGAACTCCCCTCGGAGACCCAGTACTTC. This translates into CASSLELPSETQYF.

In this sample, this clonotype turned up many times. The chain carries TRBV29-1 and TRBJ1-1; D gene unclear. CDR1 is SQVTM, CDR2 ANQGSEA, per germline. The CDR3 is 11 residues long. V was shortened by 6 bases and J by 1 base, with 6 bases between the two germline ends. The CDR3 loop is CSVQQNTEAFF. The CDR3 region has the DNA TGCAGCGTACAGCAGAACACTGAAGCTTTCTTT.

This clonotype was seen ten or more times. This chain joins TRBV29-1 and TRBJ2-5; possibly TRBD1 or TRBD2 for D (6 bases each). This CDR3 has 11 amino acids. V was shortened by 7 bases and J by 3 bases, with 9 bases between the two germline ends. In germline, CDR1 is SQVTM, CDR2 ANQGSEA. The CDR3 reads CSGGAEETQYF. The CDR3 DNA sequence: TGCAGCGGGGGGGCAGAAGAGACCCAGTACTTC.

This clonotype showed up just a few times. The V and J genes are TRBV18 and TRBJ1-2; D is undetermined. Trimming shortened V by 2 bases and J by 4 bases, and 5 bases separated the two germline ends. This CDR3 region has 12 residues. The germline V gene encodes CDR1 KGHSH and CDR2 LQKENI. The CDR3, as DNA: TGTGCCAGCTCACCAGAGCTCTATGGCTACACCTTC. Its translation: CASSPELYGYTF.

There are many counts of this clonotype. The chain has TRBV14 and TRBJ2-1; TRBD1 agrees at 9 bases. Looked up from germline, CDR1 is SGHDN and CDR2 is FVKESK. The CDR3 is 15 amino acids. The J segment lost 14 bases and the V segment lost 3 bases, leaving 14 bases of the junction unmatched. The CDR3 nucleotides read TGTGCCAGCAGCCACCGGGACAGGGAAGGAGGGTATGAGTTCTTC. Translation: CASSHRDREGGYEFF.

This clonotype was counted only a few times. This sequence joins TRBV5-1 and TRBJ2-1; possibly TRBD2 for D (6 bases). Trimming cost V 2 bases and J 9 bases, with 12 bases left between them. This CDR3 is built from 13 residues. Germline values: CDR1 SGHRS, CDR2 YFSETQ. CDR3 residues: CASSFRGGGEQFF. The CDR3, as DNA: TGCGCCAGCAGCTTTAGGGGAGGAGGTGAGCAGTTCTTC.

This clonotype was found a few times. V and J are TRBV27 and TRBJ1-5; no firm D call. The CDR3 is 15 residues long. Germline V gene data show CDR1 as MNHEY and CDR2 as SMNVEV (reference sequence). V lost 3 bases to trimming and J lost 0 bases, with 9 bases between them. The CDR3 sequence is CASSFSADSNQPQHF. DNA of the CDR3: TGTGCCAGCAGTTTTTCGGCTGATAGCAATCAGCCCCAGCATTTT.

The CDR3 sequence: CASSQRAGQGREKLFF. The CDR3 coding sequence is TGCGCCAGCAGCCAACGAGCCGGACAGGGACGGGAAAAACTGTTTTTT. The chain employs TRBV4-3 and TRBJ1-4, with 8 bases aligning to TRBD1. There are 16 residues in the CDR3. Germline values: CDR1 LGHNA, CDR2 YSLEER. J was trimmed by 8 bases and V by 2 bases; bases with no gene match: 10.

In this sample, this clonotype turned up a few times. The V and J genes are TRBV9 and TRBJ2-1, with D unresolved. The CDR3 extends over 12 amino acids. With 3 bases removed from V and 5 bases from J, the gap between germline ends came to 6 bases. Germline-derived CDR1 and CDR2 are SGDLS and YYNGEE. CDR3 nucleotides: TGTGCCAGCAGCGGCCGGGACAATGAGCAGTTCTTC. This gives the protein CASSGRDNEQFF.

At least ten counts were recorded for this clonotype. The chain joins TRBV5-1 to TRBJ1-2; 8 positions match TRBD1. The CDR3 extends over 14 amino acids. Germline CDR1 and CDR2: SGHRS and YFSETQ. The V gene end was trimmed by 0 bases and the J gene end by 6 bases; junction bases not matched to a gene: 4. The CDR3 is CASSLGTGSDGYTF. CDR3 bases: TGCGCCAGCAGCTTGGGGACAGGGTCGGATGGCTACACCTTC.

The rearrangement joins TRBV20-1 to TRBJ1-6; 8 nucleotides agree with TRBD1. This CDR3 region has 15 residues. Germline assignment: CDR1 DFQATT and CDR2 SNEGSKA (reference sequence). With V trimmed by 3 bases and J by 8 bases, 9 bases remained unmatched. The CDR3 spells CSARVGQGLYSPLHF. The CDR3 nucleotides are TGCAGTGCTAGGGTAGGACAGGGCTTGTATTCACCCCTCCACTTT.

The CDR3 loop reads CASSLVPQGSPSPLHF. The DNA for the CDR3 is TGTGCCAGCAGCTTAGTTCCCCAGGGGTCCCCCTCACCCCTCCACTTT. The chain joins TRBV7-8 to TRBJ1-6, with D tentatively TRBD1 (6 bases). This CDR3 is built from 16 residues. The germline V gene encodes CDR1 SGHVS and CDR2 FQNEAQ. V lost 1 base and J lost 10, with 17 bases in between.

This clonotype has only a few counts. The genes are TRBV4-1 and TRBJ2-1; 16 nucleotides match TRBD2. The CDR3 extends over 18 amino acids. J gave up 6 bases and V 4 bases, and 9 bases lay outside the gene matches. Germline V gene lookup returns CDR1 MGHRA and CDR2 YSYEKL. The CDR3 DNA reads TGCGCCAGCAGCCGGGGACTAGCGGGGGGGCGGACACCCAATGAGCAGTTCTTC. As protein: CASSRGLAGGRTPNEQFF.

This clonotype was found a few times. The chain employs TRBV15 and TRBJ2-2; no reliable D call. Germline CDR1 and CDR2: LNHNV and YYDKDF (reference sequence). There are 17 residues in the CDR3. Trimming removed 0 bases from V and 4 bases from J, with 15 bases in between. The CDR3 coding sequence is TGTGCCACCAGCAGAGAAGGTGGAAGGTTGGGCACCGGGGAGCTGTTTTTT. This translates into CATSREGGRLGTGELFF.

This clonotype has a count of ten or more. The rearrangement uses TRBV9 and TRBJ2-3; D gene uncertain. V was clipped by 4 bases and J by 3 bases, with 6 bases between them. The CDR3 spans 12 residues. CDR1 is SGDLS, CDR2 YYNGEE, per germline. CDR3 loop: CASSTRTDTQYF. The CDR3 region has the DNA TGTGCCAGCAGCACTCGAACAGATACGCAGTATTTT.

This clonotype was observed at least ten times. V and J are TRBV5-4 and TRBJ2-3, with D tentatively TRBD1 or TRBD2 (6 bases each). Germline V gives CDR1 SGHNT, CDR2 YYREEE (reference sequence). Trimming pared 2 bases from V and 4 bases from J, leaving 11 bases between. The CDR3 is made up of 14 amino acids. The CDR3 region is CASSFRGGPDTQYF. The CDR3, as DNA: TGTGCCAGCAGCTTCAGGGGAGGACCAGATACGCAGTATTTT.

The rearrangement links TRBV28 to TRBJ2-7; TRBD1 might be the D (5 bases). This CDR3 region has 13 residues. The ends were cut back, 2 bases at V and 2 bases at J, with 7 bases in the middle. Germline loops: CDR1 MDHEN, CDR2 SYDVKM. The CDR3 DNA reads TGTGCCAGCAGTTTAAGACAGCCCTACGAGCAGTACGTC. Protein: CASSLRQPYEQYV.

The chain combines TRBV30 with TRBJ2-3; 8 nucleotides line up with TRBD2. The CDR3 covers 16 residues. The V gene end was trimmed by 5 bases and the J gene end by 2 bases; junction bases not matched to a gene: 12. Germline V CDR1 and CDR2: GTSNPN, SVGIG (reference sequence). CDR3 in DNA: TGTGCCTGGGAGCGGGGGTCCGGGTCCATCACAGATACGCAGTATTTT. Translating gives CAWERGSGSITDTQYF.

This clonotype was counted many times. The chain links TRBV2 to TRBJ2-1; 9 bases align to TRBD1. Trimming took 7 bases from V and 6 from J; bases not matched to a gene: 4. Germline assignment: CDR1 SNHLY and CDR2 FYNNEI. CDR3 size: 13 residues. The CDR3, as DNA: TGTGCCAGCAATGACAGGGGGTTCAATGAGCAGTTCTTC. Translated, it gives CASNDRGFNEQFF.